This T cell receptor (beta chain) was identified in a study of cytomegalovirus exposure and HLA in healthy donors. Study observations and caveats: Some V segments (TRBV6-2 and TRBV6-3 among them) were excluded as indistinguishable. Association with HLA alleles at 0.05 false discovery rate was found for roughly 17,000 TCR beta sequences in a later analysis. Common viral pathogens were later found to be apparently linked to several of the most significant clusters. The authors later linked a missense DCLRE1C variant to TCR beta V- and J-gene trimming.

J was trimmed by 2 bases and V by 4 bases; bases with no gene match: 7. Germline-derived CDR1 and CDR2 are SGHRS and YFSETQ. The CDR3 is 15 amino acids. A multiplex PCR was run with 60 Vbeta primers and 13 Jbeta primers. Assay used: immunoSEQ multiplex PCR; TCRdb lists only in-frame clones, some missing. Of 150,000 to 160,000 clones detected, 80% appear once; the ten largest clones hold about 5.6%. Regarding this clone: Antigen: not known.

The TCR comes from a woman aged 35 to 49 in good health and CMV-seropositive. The rearrangement uses TRBV5-1 and TRBJ2-3, with TRBD2 identical over 7 bases. The material sequenced was PBMCs. DNA of the CDR3: TGCGCCAGCAGCGACTATAGCGGGCTCACAGATACGCAGTATTTT. Its translation is CASSDYSGLTDTQYF.